A selection of T cell receptor beta chains follows, all from one sample in a study of blood T cell repertoires in COVID-19. Data came from immunoSEQ multiplex PCR; TCRdb stores just in-frame clones and leaves some out. The sample lists under 75,000 clones; 85% to 90% were seen once. The sequenced sample was peripheral blood. The receptors shown here come from a woman aged 80 or over with active COVID-19. The CDR3 runs from the conserved cysteine through the conserved F or W. A D gene is named only where the DNA matches it firmly. Clone size is stated in some rows and not others, as once, few, many or a class when expanded.

abundance	j_gene	d_gene	v_gene	CDR3nt	CDR3aa
.	TRBJ2-1	TRBD2	TRBV19	TGTGCCAGTAGTAAGACTAGCGGGGGGGCCCTGGAGCAGTTCTTC	CASSKTSGGALEQFF
.	TRBJ2-7	TRBD2	TRBV18	TGTGCCAGCTCACCACCGCCCGGGGGGGTTGACTCCTACGAGCAGTACTTC	CASSPPPGGVDSYEQYF
.	TRBJ2-5	.	TRBV5-1	TGCGCCAGCAGCTTCATCCAGGATGGAGAGACCCAGTACTTC	CASSFIQDGETQYF
.	TRBJ1-3	.	TRBV5-1	TGCGCCAGCAGCTTGGATCTCCTCAGCTCTGGAAACACCATATATTTT	CASSLDLLSSGNTIYF
.	TRBJ2-1	TRBD2	TRBV2	TGTGCCAGCAGGGGACTAGCGGGGGGTCCAAGCTCCTACAATGAGCAGTTCTTC	CASRGLAGGPSSYNEQFF
once	TRBJ2-2	TRBD2	TRBV19	TGTGCCAGTAGTCCCTCGGGCGGGGGGAACACCGGGGAGCTGTTTTTT	CASSPSGGGNTGELFF
.	TRBJ1-1	.	TRBV9	TGTGCCAGCAGCCAGAAGGGGTTTATGAACACTGAAGCTTTCTTT	CASSQKGFMNTEAFF
once	TRBJ2-7	TRBD2	TRBV13	TGTGCCAGCAGGAGCGGGGGGGCGCCCGAGCAGTACTTC	CASRSGGAPEQYF
.	TRBJ2-3	TRBD2	TRBV19	TGTGCCAGTAGTGTACTAGCGGGGGATGCAGATACGCAGTATTTT	CASSVLAGDADTQYF
.	TRBJ2-3	TRBD2	TRBV2	TGTGCCAGCAGCCCACTAGCGGGGACAGATACGCAGTATTTT	CASSPLAGTDTQYF
.	TRBJ1-3	TRBD1	TRBV27	TGTGCCAGCAGTTTGAGGTCACCGGGACAGGGCTCTGGAAACACCATATATTTT	CASSLRSPGQGSGNTIYF
once	TRBJ2-7	TRBD2	TRBV7-2	TGTGCCAGCAGCCTCAGCGGGGCCAGCTCCTACGAGCAGTACTTC	CASSLSGASSYEQYF
.	TRBJ2-7	TRBD1	TRBV4-1	TGCGCCAGCAGCCAACTTCCGGGACAGGGATACTACGAGCAGTACTTC	CASSQLPGQGYYEQYF
.	TRBJ2-7	.	TRBV5-4	TGTGCCAGCAGTTCCAGGGGGGACACCTACGAGCAGTACTTC	CASSSRGDTYEQYF
.	TRBJ2-1	.	TRBV27	TGTGCCAGCAAGTGGGGGCTCTCCTACAATGAGCAGTTCTTC	CASKWGLSYNEQFF
.	TRBJ2-3	.	TRBV5-1	TGCGCCAGCCAAGCCGCCGATACGCAGTATTTT	CASQAADTQYF
.	TRBJ2-3	TRBD2	TRBV9	TGTGCCAGCAGCCTCACCGCGGGGGGGTGGACAGATACGCAGTATTTT	CASSLTAGGWTDTQYF
.	TRBJ2-3	TRBD2	TRBV2	TGTGCCAGCGGATTAGCGGGGGGGAGGACAGATACGCAGTATTTT	CASGLAGGRTDTQYF
.	TRBJ1-2	.	TRBV18	TGTGCCAGCTCACCCCGGGTTCTTGTTGAAGGCTACACCTTC	CASSPRVLVEGYTF
.	TRBJ2-7	TRBD1	TRBV6-2/TRBV6-3	TGTGCCAGCAGTCGTCTCCCGGGACAGGGGCGGTACGAGCAGTACTTC	CASSRLPGQGRYEQYF
.	TRBJ1-2	.	TRBV7-2	TGTGCCAGCAGCCCAGGGGAATATGGCTACACCTTC	CASSPGEYGYTF
.	TRBJ1-2	.	TRBV19	TGTGCCAGTAGTATAGGATGGTCAGGGGACTATGGCTACACCTTC	CASSIGWSGDYGYTF
.	TRBJ2-6	TRBD1	TRBV5-4	TGTGCCAGCAGCTTAGACAGGGGAGCGGCCAACGTCCTGACTTTC	CASSLDRGAANVLTF
.	TRBJ2-7	.	TRBV6-6	TGTGCCAGCAGTTACTCAGGGGGTCCCTACGAGCAGTACTTC	CASSYSGGPYEQYF
once	TRBJ2-7	.	TRBV11-1	TGTGCCAGCAGCCCAGGGGCCGAGCAGTACTTC	CASSPGAEQYF
.	TRBJ1-4	TRBD1	TRBV6-6	TGTGCCAGCAGTCGACAGGGGACTAATGAAAAACTGTTTTTT	CASSRQGTNEKLFF
.	TRBJ2-3	TRBD2	TRBV6-6	TGTGCCAGGCGATTAGCGGGGGGTAGCACAGATACGCAGTATTTT	CARRLAGGSTDTQYF
.	TRBJ2-5	.	TRBV5-5	TGTGCCAGCAGCTTGAGCAGGGAGACCCAGTACTTC	CASSLSRETQYF
.	TRBJ1-3	.	TRBV6-2/TRBV6-3	TGTGCCAGCAGTTACGGACACCTTGGGAACACCATATATTTT	CASSYGHLGNTIYF
once	TRBJ2-3	TRBD1	TRBV18	TGTGCCAGCTCGAACAGGGGGTCGATAGATACGCAGTATTTT	CASSNRGSIDTQYF
.	TRBJ2-1	.	TRBV7-3	TGTGCCAGCAGCTTAGTGGCAGATTCCTACAATGAGCAGTTCTTC	CASSLVADSYNEQFF
.	TRBJ2-3	TRBD1	TRBV6-5	TGTGCCAGCAGTTACAAGGGACAGGGGGGCACAGATACGCAGTATTTT	CASSYKGQGGTDTQYF
.	TRBJ1-1	.	TRBV20-1	TGCAGTGCTAGTTTCCAGGTGAGAGCTGAAGCTTTCTTT	CSASFQVRAEAFF
few	TRBJ2-7	TRBD2	TRBV7-2	TGTGCCAGCAGCTTAGGACTAGCGGGGAGGCAGTACTTC	CASSLGLAGRQYF
.	TRBJ1-2	.	TRBV20-1	TGCAGTGCTAGTAAGGGGAACTATGGCTACACCTTC	CSASKGNYGYTF
.	TRBJ1-3	.	TRBV29-1	TGCAGCGTTGTCATCCTCCCAGGTTCCGGAAACACCATATATTTT	CSVVILPGSGNTIYF
.	TRBJ2-2	.	TRBV4-3	TGCGCCAGCAGCCAAGGAGCGGGCCGGGGGAACACCGGGGAGCTGTTTTTT	CASSQGAGRGNTGELFF
.	TRBJ1-1	.	TRBV29-1	TGCAGCGGCGGCGGGAACACTGAAGCTTTCTTT	CSGGGNTEAFF
.	TRBJ2-3	TRBD2	TRBV9	TGTGCCAGCAGCGTTAGCGGGGGTTTAGATACGCAGTATTTT	CASSVSGGLDTQYF
.	TRBJ1-3	TRBD1	TRBV5-1	TGCGCCAGCAGCTTGACAGGGGACGGAAACACCATATATTTT	CASSLTGDGNTIYF
few	TRBJ1-1	.	TRBV11-1	TGTGCCAGCAGCTTTCCTGGGGGCCTGAACACTGAAGCTTTCTTT	CASSFPGGLNTEAFF
.	TRBJ2-7	TRBD2	TRBV19	TGTGCCAGTAGTCCCCGGGCTCTAGCGGGGACCCATAATCTCTCCTACGAGCAGTACTTC	CASSPRALAGTHNLSYEQYF
.	TRBJ1-6	.	TRBV30	TGTGCCTGGACACAATCCCCTAATTCACCCCTCCACTTT	CAWTQSPNSPLHF
once	TRBJ2-7	TRBD2	TRBV2	TGTGCCAGCAGGAGACTAGCGGGGGGTTCTTCAAGCTCCTACGAGCAGTACTTC	CASRRLAGGSSSSYEQYF
.	TRBJ1-5	.	TRBV24-1	TGTGCCACCAGTGACGCTGGACAGCCCGATCAGCCCCAGCATTTT	CATSDAGQPDQPQHF
.	TRBJ2-1	TRBD2	TRBV6-1	TGTGCCAGCAGTGAACAGCGGGGTAACAATGAGCAGTTCTTC	CASSEQRGNNEQFF
.	TRBJ2-1	.	TRBV9	TGTGCCAGCAGCCCCTCCGCGGGCCTCTACAATGAGCAGTTCTTC	CASSPSAGLYNEQFF
.	TRBJ2-2	TRBD2	TRBV4-3	TGCGCCAGCAGCCAAGAAAGACTAGCGGGGTTGAACACCGGGGAGCTGTTTTTT	CASSQERLAGLNTGELFF
.	TRBJ1-2	.	TRBV18	TGTGCCAGCTCGCCAGCCTATGGGGGGGCTATGCACCCGGATGGCTACACCTTC	CASSPAYGGAMHPDGYTF
.	TRBJ2-7	.	TRBV3-1/TRBV3-2	TGTGCCAGTACAGGGCCTTCGGAGCAGTACTTC	CASTGPSEQYF
.	TRBJ2-7	TRBD1	TRBV27	TGTGCCAGCAGTTTCGGACAGGGTGGAAAGCAGTACTTC	CASSFGQGGKQYF
.	TRBJ2-5	.	TRBV11-2	TGTGCCAGCAGCACCCGACTAGAAGAGACCCAGTACTTC	CASSTRLEETQYF
.	TRBJ2-5	TRBD1	TRBV24-1	TGTGCCACCAGGCCCACAGGGGGCCAAGAGACCCAGTACTTC	CATRPTGGQETQYF
.	TRBJ2-7	TRBD2	TRBV7-9	TGTGCCAGCAGCGAGGGACTAGCGGGGGGGTCGTACGAGCAGTACTTC	CASSEGLAGGSYEQYF
.	TRBJ2-3	TRBD1	TRBV28	TGTGCCAGCAGGCTCACAGGGGCAGATACGCAGTATTTT	CASRLTGADTQYF
.	TRBJ2-5	TRBD2	TRBV2	TGTGCCAGCAGTGAGAGACTAGCGGGGGAGACCCAGTACTTC	CASSERLAGETQYF
.	TRBJ2-5	TRBD1	TRBV11-3	TGTGCCAGCAGCCTTGCAGGGGGCGAAGAGACCCAGTACTTC	CASSLAGGEETQYF
.	TRBJ1-6	.	TRBV9	TGTGCCAGCAGCGTCTCAGGGGATAATTCACCCCTCCACTTT	CASSVSGDNSPLHF
.	TRBJ1-1	.	TRBV5-6	TGTGCCAGCAGCCGTTCGGGGACTGAAGCTTTCTTT	CASSRSGTEAFF